The clone carrying this T cell receptor (beta chain) was detected ten times or more. Its antigen is not known. Indicated time point: pre-sensitization, week 0. Treatment described: therapeutic diphenylcyclopropenone sensitization with weekly scalp DPC. This sample is part of a study of human T cells and chemical hapten exposure. Study summary: DPC (0.01%) was patch tested on the upper back and read at 6 days.

Each CDR3 protein is one row after TCRdb ran MiXCR on the RACE reads. Of over 85,000 distinct CDR3 sequences in the sample, under 14% were seen once. General study findings and limits: A positive correlation with patch test score was found for PT1 expanded TCR counts.

The receptor's source is a woman aged 55-69 years with alopecia areata. Some clones in this sample may be carry-over from other donors' samples. The sequencing here drew on whole blood, taken in connection with sensitization to the hapten diphenylcyclopropenone (DPC).

In DNA, the CDR3 is TGTGCCGGATCGAGGGGGCGGAACACTGAAGCTTTCTTT. Amino acid sequence: CAGSRGRNTEAFF. The chain is built from TRBV30 and TRBJ1-1; TRBD1 agrees at 7 bases. V was clipped by 8 bases and J by 1 base; unmatched bases: 7. Germline V gene data show CDR1 as GTSNPN and CDR2 as SVGIG (reference sequence). CDR3 length: 13 residues.